One sample yielded the 29 T cell receptor beta chains listed below, sequenced in a study of OX40 agonist ivuxolimab in advanced cancers. The data were produced by immunoSEQ multiplex PCR, yet TCRdb's version contains in-frame clones alone and is incomplete. The sample consists of 80,000 to 100,000 clones, roughly 94% of them appearing once. This material consisted of CD4+ or CD8+ T cells sorted from blood, taken in a trial of the OX40 agonist ivuxolimab. The receptors stem from an adult with an advanced solid tumor such as melanoma, head and neck, liver or kidney cancer.

Note on this clone: Other DNA variants within this sample encode the same CDR3. This rearrangement joins TRBV7-2 to TRBJ1-5, with D tentatively TRBD1 (5 bases). CDR3 size: 13 residues. With 3 bases removed from V and 2 bases from J, the gap between germline ends came to 5 bases. Germline V gene lookup returns CDR1 SGHTA and CDR2 FQGNSA. CDR3 in DNA: TGTGCCAGCAGCTTGACAGGCAATCAGCCCCAGCATTTT. It codes for CASSLTGNQPQHF.

This chain links TRBV7-9 with TRBJ2-1; no clear D gene. The CDR3 totals 15 residues. The ends were cut back, 1 base at V and 4 bases at J, with 11 bases in the middle. Germline V gives CDR1 SEHNR, CDR2 FQNEAQ (reference sequence). Here the CDR3 reads CASSLGQAAYNEQFF. As DNA, the CDR3 is TGTGCCAGCAGCTTAGGGCAGGCGGCTTACAATGAGCAGTTCTTC.

The chain couples TRBV4-3 to TRBJ2-4, with 7 bases matching TRBD2. The CDR3 has 13 amino acids. CDR1 and CDR2 (germline): LGHNA, YSLEER. After removal of 4 bases from V and 7 bases from J, the junction contained 4 bases not matched to a gene. The CDR3 DNA follows: TGCGCCAGCAGCCTTGGGGGAGGGAACATTCAGTACTTC. It translates to CASSLGGGNIQYF.

V is TRBV30 and J is TRBJ2-2, with 9 bases identical to TRBD1. The germline V gene has CDR1 GTSNPN and CDR2 SVGIG (reference sequence). Trimming took 1 base from V and 3 from J; bases not matched to a gene: 3. This CDR3 comprises 15 residues. The CDR3 sequence: CAWSGQGVDTGELFF. For the CDR3, the DNA is TGTGCCTGGAGTGGACAGGGGGTAGACACCGGGGAGCTGTTTTTT. Full variable domain (remainder filled in from reference TRBV30 and TRBJ2-2): SQTIHQWPATLVQPVGSPLSLECTVEGTSNPNLYWYRQAAGRGLQLLFYSVGIGQISSEVPQNLSASRPQDRQFILSSKKLLLSDSGFYLCAWSGQGVDTGELFFGEGSRLTVL.

The CDR3 coding sequence is TGCGCCAGCAAACCCGGGGACAGCCTAATTCAGCCCCAGCATTTT. Protein sequence: CASKPGDSLIQPQHF. The rearrangement uses TRBV5-1 and TRBJ1-5; 7 bases line up with TRBD1. The trim removed 6 bases at V and 6 bases at J, leaving 12 bases unmatched. The CDR3 runs to 15 residues. CDR1 is SGHRS, CDR2 YFSETQ, per germline.

The chain employs TRBV5-4 and TRBJ1-4; D gene unclear. Germline V gene data show CDR1 as SGHNT and CDR2 as YYREEE (reference sequence). With 3 bases removed from V and 8 bases from J, the gap between germline ends came to 11 bases. This CDR3 has 13 residues. The CDR3 region is CASSWTLSEKLFF. CDR3 in DNA: TGTGCCAGCAGCTGGACCCTATCCGAAAAACTGTTTTTT.

This chain uses TRBV2 with TRBJ2-5; 9 bases match TRBD2. Germline CDR1 SNHLY, CDR2 FYNNEI. The length of the CDR3 is 14 residues. V lost 2 bases, J lost 5 bases, and 3 bases stayed unmatched. This CDR3 reads CASSEKGLAETQYF. Written as DNA, the CDR3 is TGTGCCAGCAGTGAAAAGGGACTAGCCGAGACCCAGTACTTC.

V gene TRBV5-8 combines with J gene TRBJ2-3, with D possibly being TRBD1 (6 bases). This CDR3 comprises 14 residues. With 4 bases removed from V and 5 bases from J, the gap between germline ends came to 14 bases. Germline assignment: CDR1 SGHTS and CDR2 YDEGEE. Here the CDR3 DNA reads TGTGCCAGCAGCGCTCGCACAGGGAAAGATACGCAGTATTTT. Translation: CASSARTGKDTQYF.

A remark on this clone: Mismatch with germline at one junction end may stem from a read error. CDR3 nucleotides: TGTGCCAGCAGCTTAGTACTAGCACGGTCCGTACGGTTC. It is translated as CASSLVLARSVRF. This chain links TRBV7-9 with TRBJ2-4; perhaps TRBD2 as D (6 bases). Germline values: CDR1 SEHNR, CDR2 FQNEAQ (reference sequence). This CDR3 comprises 13 residues.

The chain uses TRBV5-4 and TRBJ2-3; 12 bases fit TRBD2. The V gene's germline CDR1 is SGHNT and CDR2 YYREEE (reference sequence). V dropped 3 bases and J dropped 2; count of bases not matched to a gene: 4. CDR3 length: 16 residues. Written as DNA, the CDR3 is TGTGCCAGCAGCTCCCCTAGCGGGGGGGCCACAGATACGCAGTATTTT. This encodes CASSSPSGGATDTQYF.

The rearrangement uses TRBV6-5 and TRBJ2-5, with 8 bases identical to TRBD2. Trimming took 5 bases from V and 2 from J; bases not matched to a gene: 1. CDR1 and CDR2 from the germline V gene are MNHEY and SVGAGI. The CDR3 extends over 13 amino acids. The CDR3 DNA is TGTGCCAGCAGTGGGACTAGACAAGAGACCCAGTACTTC. Its translation is CASSGTRQETQYF.

This clone has a single count. Relative to the germline gene, one junction end is altered; a read error may explain this. The chain joins TRBV6-1 to TRBJ1-2; D is unresolved. The CDR3 runs to 14 residues. Germline V gene lookup returns CDR1 MNHNS and CDR2 SASEGT. The CDR3: CASREGTESYGYTF. CDR3 DNA sequence: TGTGCCAGCAGAGAAGGTACAGAGTCCTATGGCTACACCTTC.

The gene calls are TRBV5-4 and TRBJ2-5; 10 bases fit TRBD2. The CDR3 runs 14 residues. V shed 4 bases and J 5 bases; nucleotides not matched to a gene: 5. CDR1 is SGHNT, CDR2 YYREEE, per germline (reference sequence). CDR3 protein: CASSAGLAMETQYF. The CDR3 DNA follows: TGTGCCAGCAGCGCGGGACTAGCGATGGAGACCCAGTACTTC.

This chain uses TRBV9 with TRBJ2-1, with 7 bases identical to TRBD2. This CDR3 contains 16 residues. Germline V gene lookup returns CDR1 SGDLS and CDR2 YYNGEE. The J segment lost 9 bases and the V segment lost 3 bases, leaving 15 bases of the junction unmatched. The CDR3 sequence: CASSAYRDYLRGEQFF. CDR3 DNA sequence: TGTGCCAGCAGCGCTTATCGGGACTACCTCCGTGGTGAGCAGTTCTTC.

The V gene is TRBV19, the J gene TRBJ2-1; 7 bases are shared with TRBD2. The CDR3 spans 13 residues. Trimming took 3 bases from V and 9 from J; bases not matched to a gene: 5. Germline V gives CDR1 LNHDA, CDR2 SQIVND (reference sequence). The CDR3 nucleotides are TGTGCCAGTAGTATGCCGGCTAGCGGTGAGCAGTTCTTC. Protein product: CASSMPASGEQFF.

This chain links TRBV4-1 with TRBJ1-1; no definite D call. With 0 bases removed from V and 1 base from J, the gap between germline ends came to 9 bases. The CDR3 is 15 residues long. Germline CDR1 is MGHRA and CDR2 is YSYEKL. The CDR3 is CASSQEWSGNTEAFF. The CDR3 bases are TGCGCCAGCAGCCAAGAATGGAGCGGGAACACTGAAGCTTTCTTT.

The chain combines TRBV18 with TRBJ2-2, with TRBD1 identical over 8 bases. Germline V lookup: CDR1 KGHSH, CDR2 LQKENI. The CDR3 length is 15 residues. The V segment lost 3 bases and the J segment 1 base; nucleotides outside the gene matches: 1. In nucleotides, the CDR3 is TGTGCCAGCTCACCCGACAGGGGGAACACCGGGGAGCTGTTTTTT. Amino acids: CASSPDRGNTGELFF. Full variable domain (rest looked up from reference TRBV18 and TRBJ2-2): NAGVMQNPRHLVRRRGQEARLRCSPMKGHSHVYWYRQLPEEGLKFMVYLQKENIIDESGMPKERFSAEFPKEGPSILRIQQVVRGDSAAYFCASSPDRGNTGELFFGEGSRLTVL.

This clone has more than one count but fewer than ten. CDR3 nucleotide sequence: TGCGCCAGCAGCCAAGAGGCCGGCCGGAATAGCAATCAGCCCCAGCATTTT. Translation gives CASSQEAGRNSNQPQHF. The chain employs TRBV4-3 and TRBJ1-5; no firm D call. The CDR3 is 17 amino acids. V was pared by 0 bases and J by 0 bases, with 12 bases between. Germline V gene sequence: CDR1 LGHNA, CDR2 YSLEER.

The chain has TRBV7-9 and TRBJ2-7, with a weak D call TRBD1 (6 bases). The CDR3 is 15 amino acids. V was trimmed by 6 bases and J by 5 bases, leaving 20 bases between them. Germline V gene sequence: CDR1 SEHNR, CDR2 FQNEAQ (reference sequence). CDR3 loop: CASSTEQGSRNEQYF. The CDR3 DNA is TGTGCCAGCAGTACAGAACAGGGCTCAAGGAACGAGCAGTACTTC.

The sample holds one count of this clone. The chain couples TRBV7-9 to TRBJ2-1, with 8 bases lining up with TRBD1. Germline values: CDR1 SEHNR, CDR2 FQNEAQ (reference sequence). V was pared by 3 bases and J by 6 bases, with 7 bases of the junction left unmatched. This CDR3 has 15 residues. The CDR3 DNA reads TGTGCCAGCAGCTTCCGGACAGGGACCGCCAATGAGCAGTTCTTC. This gives the protein CASSFRTGTANEQFF. Combining the CDR3 with reference TRBV7-9 and TRBJ2-1 gives the whole variable domain DTGVSQNPRHKITKRGQNVTFRCDPISEHNRLYWYRQTLGQGPEFLTYFQNEAQLEKSRLLSDRFSAERPKGSFSTLEIQRTEQGDSAMYLCASSFRTGTANEQFFGPGTRLTVL.

The chain has TRBV29-1 and TRBJ1-2; TRBD1 might be the D (6 bases). V was shortened by 0 bases and J by 4 bases, with 9 bases between the two germline ends. The CDR3 has 13 amino acids. The germline gives CDR1 SQVTM, CDR2 ANQGSEA. The CDR3 is CSVEDGTRYGYTF. In DNA form, the CDR3 reads TGCAGCGTTGAAGACGGGACACGCTATGGCTACACCTTC.

The chain combines TRBV2 with TRBJ2-7; possible D gene TRBD1, 6 bases. This CDR3 contains 13 residues. Germline lookup yields CDR1 SNHLY and CDR2 FYNNEI. Deletions cut 6 bases from V and 2 bases from J, with 11 bases between. CDR3 in DNA: TGTGCCAGCAGACAGGGTACCCCCTACGAGCAGTACTTC. Protein product: CASRQGTPYEQYF.

This clone occurred once. The V and J genes are TRBV29-1 and TRBJ2-1; TRBD1 is a possible D gene (5 bases). V dropped 7 bases and J dropped 3 bases, with 16 bases sitting between them. CDR1 SQVTM and CDR2 ANQGSEA come from the germline V gene. This CDR3 is 14 amino acids long. Here the CDR3 DNA reads TGCAGCGGGAAAGACAGATCCTTCTACAATGAGCAGTTCTTC. Its protein is CSGKDRSFYNEQFF.

The V gene is TRBV28, the J gene TRBJ2-7, with D unclear. This CDR3 spans 15 amino acids. V was pared by 3 bases and J by 1 base, with 13 bases between. Germline V gene sequence: CDR1 MDHEN, CDR2 SYDVKM. CDR3: CASSLARQASYEQYF. The DNA of the CDR3 is TGTGCCAGCAGTTTGGCCAGGCAGGCGTCCTACGAGCAGTACTTC.

V usage is TRBV6-5 and J usage is TRBJ1-1; a weak D match, TRBD1 (6 bases). The CDR3 totals 15 residues. V was trimmed by 6 bases and J by 2 bases, leaving 16 bases between them. CDR1 and CDR2 (germline): MNHEY, SVGAGI. The CDR3 protein is CASSPGGSLNTEAFF. The DNA of the CDR3 is TGTGCCAGCAGCCCGGGGGGCAGCCTCAACACTGAAGCTTTCTTT.

The sample holds one count of this clone. The chain combines TRBV18 with TRBJ1-4, with 8 positions matching TRBD1. V was clipped by 0 bases and J by 6 bases; unmatched bases: 6. Germline CDR1 and CDR2: KGHSH and LQKENI. The CDR3 runs 16 residues. The CDR3 DNA is TGTGCCAGCTCACCACCGTTGACAGGGGACTATGAAAAACTGTTTTTT. Protein: CASSPPLTGDYEKLFF.

V and J are TRBV7-6 and TRBJ2-1; the match to TRBD2 covers 9 bases. This CDR3 is built from 16 residues. V shed 0 bases and J 4 bases; nucleotides not matched to a gene: 4. Germline CDR1 reads SGHVS; CDR2 reads FNYEAQ. CDR3 DNA: TGTGCCAGCAGCTTAGCCAGCGGGAGGTGGTACAATGAGCAGTTCTTC. Translation: CASSLASGRWYNEQFF.

The gene calls are TRBV11-2 and TRBJ1-1; the D gene is possibly TRBD1 (6 bases). The length of the CDR3 is 15 residues. V dropped 7 bases and J dropped 0 bases, with 15 bases sitting between them. Germline CDR1 is SGHAT and CDR2 is FQNNGV. CDR3 bases: TGTGCCAGCACCGATGTGAAGGGGGTGAACACTGAAGCTTTCTTT. This sequence encodes CASTDVKGVNTEAFF. Drawing the rest from reference TRBV11-2 and TRBJ1-1, the complete variable domain is EAGVAQSPRYKIIEKRQSVAFWCNPISGHATLYWYQQILGQGPKLLIQFQNNGVVDDSQLPKDRFSAERLKGVDSTLKIQPAKLEDSAVYLCASTDVKGVNTEAFFGQGTRLTVV.

This clone was counted only a few times. CDR3 bases: TGCGCCAGCAGCAGCCCTATACCGGGATCTGAAGCTTTCTTT. Its translation is CASSSPIPGSEAFF. The chain recombines TRBV4-1 with TRBJ1-1; D is ambiguous. There are 14 residues in the CDR3. From germline, CDR1 is MGHRA and CDR2 YSYEKL. Trimming cost V 5 bases and J 6 bases, with 16 bases left between them.